Below, 14 T cell receptor beta chains from the same sample are listed, as sequenced in a study of shared clonotypes between healthy human individuals. Clones were sequenced by immunoSEQ multiplex PCR, and TCRdb holds only the in-frame ones, with some missing. The sample includes over 950,000 clones, about 72% of them seen just once. Sequenced input: memory CD4+ T cells from PBMCs. Subset in this sample: CD45RA-negative fraction. These receptors came from a young man in good health. Some clones in this sample may be carry-over from other donors' samples.

The V call is TRBV29-1, the J call TRBJ1-3, with D tentatively TRBD1 (6 bases). CDR1 is SQVTM, CDR2 ANQGSEA, per germline. V was trimmed by 6 bases and J by 0 bases, leaving 9 bases between them. The CDR3 runs to 13 residues. In DNA, the CDR3 is TGCAGCGTGGGGGACAACTCTGGAAACACCATATATTTT. Translating it yields CSVGDNSGNTIYF.

The genes are TRBV19 and TRBJ2-7; TRBD1 matches 7 bases. Germline trimming cut 0 bases from V and 0 bases from J; bases unmatched to any gene: 5. The CDR3 totals 16 residues. Germline CDR1 is LNHDA and CDR2 is SQIVND (reference sequence). CDR3 DNA: TGTGCCAGTAGTATAGACAATCGGGACAGCTCCTACGAGCAGTACTTC. This sequence encodes CASSIDNRDSSYEQYF.

The chain joins TRBV7-8 to TRBJ2-7; 8 bases line up with TRBD1. V trimming: 3 bases; J trimming: 3 bases; junction bases outside the gene matches: 13. This CDR3 spans 17 amino acids. Per germline, CDR1 SGHVS and CDR2 FQNEAQ. The CDR3 sequence is CASSFHRTGSGYYEQYF. The CDR3 nucleotides are TGTGCCAGCAGCTTCCACCGGACAGGGTCGGGGTACTACGAGCAGTACTTC.

This chain connects TRBV7-2 to TRBJ2-2; 9 bases match TRBD1. Germline CDR1 SGHTA, CDR2 FQGNSA. The CDR3 has 15 amino acids. Unmatched junction bases numbered 7, after V lost 8 bases and J lost 3 bases. CDR3 DNA sequence: TGTGCCAGCCTCGGACAGGGGAGGGACACCGGGGAGCTGTTTTTT. Its translation is CASLGQGRDTGELFF.

For this clone: A far bigger clonotype differs at one base, so this is likely a read error. The rearrangement uses TRBV10-3 and TRBJ1-2; D gene ambiguous. The CDR3 length is 12 residues. Germline V gene sequence: CDR1 ENHRY, CDR2 SYGVKD. Here the CDR3 reads CAVSAGLPGYTF. The DNA of the CDR3 is TGTGCCGTCAGTGCGGGTCTTCCCGGCTACACCTTC.

Concerning this clone itself: A single base is all that separates this from a far larger clone, so a read error is likely. Other DNA sequences in the same sample also yield this CDR3. The chain has TRBV7-9 and TRBJ2-1; D uncertain. Per germline, CDR1 SEHNR and CDR2 FQNEAQ (reference sequence). The CDR3 runs 15 residues. The CDR3 region is CASSLVPEAYNEQFF. The CDR3 DNA is TGTGCCAGCAGCTTAGTTCCAGAGGCCTACAACGAGCAGTTCTTC.

J is TRBJ2-2 and V is TRBV5-6, with 8 positions matching TRBD1. The CDR3 spans 15 residues. Germline V gene data show CDR1 as SGHDT and CDR2 as YYEEEE. With 2 bases clipped from V and 6 bases from J, the junction kept 6 bases outside the gene matches. As DNA, the CDR3 is TGTGCCAGCAGCTTTAATTCAGGGGGCCCCGGGGAGCTGTTTTTT. This gives the protein CASSFNSGGPGELFF.

This chain uses TRBV18 with TRBJ2-1; no firm D call. The germline V gene encodes CDR1 KGHSH and CDR2 LQKENI. The CDR3 has 13 residues. Trimming removed 2 bases from V and 7 bases from J, with 9 bases in between. CDR3 loop: CASSPDAVNEQFF. In nucleotides, the CDR3 is TGTGCCAGCTCACCAGATGCGGTGAATGAGCAGTTCTTC.

The CDR3 sequence is CASSLVSTKETQYF. CDR3 sequence (DNA): TGTGCCAGCAGCTTGGTTTCGACTAAAGAGACCCAGTACTTC. The J gene is TRBJ2-5, the V gene TRBV5-6, with a tentative D call TRBD2 (5 bases). Trimming left V 0 bases short and J 3 bases short, with 9 bases between. The CDR3 is 14 amino acids. Per the germline V gene, CDR1 is SGHDT and CDR2 is YYEEEE.

The chain carries TRBV7-9 and TRBJ1-2; maybe TRBD1 (6 bases). V lost 0 bases and J lost 4, with 12 bases in between. This CDR3 contains 15 residues. Per the germline V gene, CDR1 is SEHNR and CDR2 is FQNEAQ (reference sequence). As DNA, the CDR3 is TGTGCCAGCAGCTTAGCCCGGGGGCCCGGCTATGGCTACACCTTC. Its translation is CASSLARGPGYGYTF.

The chain recombines TRBV19 with TRBJ2-3; no definite D call. Germline V lookup: CDR1 LNHDA, CDR2 SQIVND (reference sequence). This CDR3 contains 14 residues. The V end lost 0 bases, the J end lost 2 bases, and 6 bases lay between the germline ends. The CDR3: CASSIDPDTDTQYF. The CDR3 bases are TGTGCCAGTAGTATAGATCCTGACACAGATACGCAGTATTTT.

Regarding this clone: At one end the junction does not follow the germline gene, possibly because of a read error. The chain is built from TRBV7-2 and TRBJ1-2, with D possibly being TRBD1 (6 bases). Looked up from germline, CDR1 is SGHTA and CDR2 is FQGNSA. CDR3 length: 11 amino acids. CDR3 bases: TGTGCCAGCAGCTTAAGGGGGGTTTACGCCTTC. Its protein is CASSLRGVYAF.

This chain links TRBV4-3 with TRBJ1-5; no firm D call. Germline loops: CDR1 LGHNA, CDR2 YSLEER. Trimming left V 3 bases short and J 0 bases short, with 9 bases between. CDR3 size: 15 residues. The CDR3 nucleotides are TGCGCCAGCAGCCACCGACTCAATAGCAATCAGCCCCAGCATTTT. Translation: CASSHRLNSNQPQHF.

The genes are TRBV6-6 and TRBJ2-1, with 15 positions matching TRBD2. The CDR3 has 14 amino acids. With V trimmed by 6 bases and J by 10 bases, 4 bases remained unmatched. Germline CDR1 and CDR2: MNHNY and SVGAGI (reference sequence). The CDR3 loop is CASRPGLAGGEQFF. CDR3 sequence (DNA): TGTGCCAGCAGACCGGGACTAGCGGGAGGAGAGCAGTTCTTC.